Following are 23 T cell receptor beta chains from one sample sequenced in a study of control samples from healthy donors and cancer patients. The data were produced by immunoSEQ multiplex PCR, yet TCRdb's version contains in-frame clones alone and is incomplete. The data contain 65,000 to 90,000 clones, around 87% of them singletons. Source material: blood. All receptors derive from a man over 45 in good health.

This clone was counted between two and nine times. The V gene is TRBV19, the J gene TRBJ2-2; D is undetermined. The ends were cut back, 3 bases at V and 0 bases at J, with 20 bases in the middle. Germline V gene lookup returns CDR1 LNHDA and CDR2 SQIVND (reference sequence). CDR3 length: 19 residues. The CDR3 DNA reads as TGTGCCAGTAGTATCGACCTGCGGTCTTATAAAGCGAACACCGGGGAGCTGTTTTTT. Translating it yields CASSIDLRSYKANTGELFF.

This chain uses TRBV7-2 with TRBJ1-5; D remains unclear. V was shortened by 3 bases and J by 2 bases, with 11 bases between the two germline ends. CDR3 size: 15 residues. Germline V CDR1 and CDR2: SGHTA, FQGNSA. The CDR3 loop reads CASSFYGVGNQPQHF. Written as DNA, the CDR3 is TGTGCCAGCAGCTTTTACGGGGTGGGCAATCAGCCCCAGCATTTT. The whole variable domain, filled in from reference TRBV7-2 and TRBJ1-5, reads GAGVSQSPSNKVTEKGKDVELRCDPISGHTALYWYRQSLGQGLEFLIYFQGNSAPDKSGLPSDRFSAERTGGSVSTLTIQRTQQEDSAVYLCASSFYGVGNQPQHFGDGTRLSIL.

The V and J genes are TRBV9 and TRBJ1-1; 7 positions match TRBD1. The CDR3 contains 15 residues. The junction had 15 bases not matched to a gene; V was cut back by 3 bases and J by 10 bases. Germline V gene sequence: CDR1 SGDLS, CDR2 YYNGEE. CDR3: CASSEFWDSPSGAFF. For the CDR3, the DNA is TGTGCCAGCAGCGAGTTCTGGGACAGCCCCTCGGGAGCTTTCTTT.

This chain uses TRBV24-1 with TRBJ2-7; D is undetermined. CDR1 KGHDR and CDR2 SFDVKD come from the germline V gene. Between the trimmed V and J ends, which lost 0 bases and 7 bases, there was a span of 9 bases. The CDR3 spans 13 residues. CDR3 loop: CATSDLMMGEQYF. The CDR3 nucleotides are TGTGCCACCAGTGATTTGATGATGGGAGAGCAGTACTTC.

This clone has only a few counts. The rearrangement links TRBV24-1 to TRBJ2-5; either TRBD1 or TRBD2 may supply D (5 bases each). This CDR3 region has 15 residues. Germline lookup yields CDR1 KGHDR and CDR2 SFDVKD. Trimming shortened V by 5 bases and J by 1 base, and 13 bases separated the two germline ends. The CDR3 nucleotides are TGTGCCACCAGTGGGCCGGGGCGGACCCAAGAGACCCAGTACTTC. Translation: CATSGPGRTQETQYF.

V and J are TRBV2 and TRBJ1-2; 10 bases match TRBD1. This CDR3 is 14 amino acids long. Germline V gene data show CDR1 as SNHLY and CDR2 as FYNNEI. Losses at the gene ends were 6 bases for V and 6 bases for J; bases not matched to a gene: 7. DNA for the CDR3: TGTGCCAGCAGGGGGGACAGGGGAGTTGATGGCTACACCTTC. Its protein is CASRGDRGVDGYTF.

The rearrangement joins TRBV29-1 to TRBJ1-5; D is ambiguous. The CDR3 sequence is 13 residues long. V dropped 4 bases and J dropped 0 bases, with 7 bases sitting between them. The germline gives CDR1 SQVTM, CDR2 ANQGSEA. CDR3 sequence: CSVVENSNQPQHF. CDR3 nucleotides: TGCAGCGTTGTGGAAAATAGCAATCAGCCCCAGCATTTT.

This chain joins TRBV6-5 and TRBJ2-7, with D perhaps TRBD1 (6 bases). V dropped 2 bases and J dropped 4 bases, with 15 bases sitting between them. Germline V CDR1 and CDR2: MNHEY, SVGAGI. The CDR3 is made up of 15 amino acids. In nucleotides, the CDR3 is TGTGCCAGCAGTTACATTGGGGGCAGGGGATACGAGCAGTACTTC. This translates into CASSYIGGRGYEQYF.

The chain combines TRBV6-2 or TRBV6-3 with TRBJ2-5; D is ambiguous. Germline lookup yields CDR1 MNHEY and CDR2 SVGEGT. Trimming removed 5 bases at V and 2 bases at J, with 12 bases between. The CDR3 spans 14 residues. The CDR3 sequence is CASSGQRRQETQYF. As DNA, the CDR3 is TGTGCCAGCAGTGGCCAGCGCCGACAAGAGACCCAGTACTTC.

In this sample, this clone turned up a few times. This chain links TRBV7-9 with TRBJ1-1; D uncertain. V lost 3 bases and J 1 base, leaving 6 bases between the germline ends. The CDR3 sequence is 13 residues long. Germline V gene lookup returns CDR1 SEHNR and CDR2 FQNEAQ (reference sequence). The CDR3 bases are TGTGCCAGCAGCTTGGTCGGGAACACTGAAGCTTTCTTT. Its translation: CASSLVGNTEAFF.

In this sample, this clone turned up once. This chain joins TRBV6-5 and TRBJ1-1; TRBD1 matches at 8 bases. V lost 2 bases, J lost 1 base, and 0 bases stayed unmatched. The CDR3 consists of 14 residues. CDR1 and CDR2 from the germline V gene are MNHEY and SVGAGI. In DNA form, the CDR3 reads TGTGCCAGCAGTTACCAGGGGGCGAACACTGAAGCTTTCTTT. This translates into CASSYQGANTEAFF.

V gene TRBV14 combines with J gene TRBJ1-1; D is uncertain. CDR1 is SGHDN and CDR2 is FVKESK in the germline V gene. The CDR3 loop spans 13 amino acids. V dropped 7 bases and J dropped 7 bases, with 16 bases sitting between them. The CDR3 is CASTPYLEGEAFF. In DNA form, the CDR3 reads TGTGCCAGCACCCCATATTTGGAAGGTGAAGCTTTCTTT.

The rearrangement joins TRBV4-1 to TRBJ2-5, with TRBD2 matching 12 bases. The CDR3 has 16 amino acids. Germline V gene data show CDR1 as MGHRA and CDR2 as YSYEKL. The junction had 4 bases not matched to a gene; V was cut back by 3 bases and J by 2 bases. The CDR3 protein is CASSHPLAGGQETQYF. CDR3 DNA sequence: TGCGCCAGCAGCCACCCACTAGCGGGAGGTCAAGAGACCCAGTACTTC.

The chain couples TRBV5-6 to TRBJ2-3, with 9 bases fitting TRBD1. Trimming removed 4 bases from V and 5 bases from J; junction bases left unmatched: 8. Germline assignment: CDR1 SGHDT and CDR2 YYEEEE. The CDR3 contains 15 residues. CDR3 coding DNA: TGTGCCAGCAGCCCGTGGACAGGGGTTTTAGATACGCAGTATTTT. As protein: CASSPWTGVLDTQYF.

V gene TRBV18 combines with J gene TRBJ1-2; the D is unclear. CDR1 is KGHSH, CDR2 LQKENI, per germline. Trimming removed 3 bases from V and 8 bases from J, with 7 bases in between. CDR3 length equals 11 residues. CDR3 loop: CASSPAAGYTF. The CDR3 region has the DNA TGTGCCAGCTCACCTGCCGCCGGCTACACCTTC. The full variable domain, in which reference TRBV18 and TRBJ1-2 provide the parts outside the CDR3, is NAGVMQNPRHLVRRRGQEARLRCSPMKGHSHVYWYRQLPEEGLKFMVYLQKENIIDESGMPKERFSAEFPKEGPSILRIQQVVRGDSAAYFCASSPAAGYTFGSGTRLTVV.

The gene calls are TRBV4-2 and TRBJ2-2; possible D gene TRBD2, 6 bases. The CDR3 spans 16 residues. The germline CDR1 and CDR2 sequences are LGHNA and YNFKEQ. The V end lost 0 bases, the J end lost 2 bases, and 10 bases lay between the germline ends. The CDR3: CASSQELAVNTGELFF. In DNA, the CDR3 is TGTGCCAGCAGCCAAGAGTTAGCGGTAAACACCGGGGAGCTGTTTTTT.

The V call is TRBV5-6, the J call TRBJ2-7; D is undetermined. The CDR3 totals 11 residues. Trimming pared 2 bases from V and 3 bases from J, leaving 3 bases between. Germline CDR1 and CDR2: SGHDT and YYEEEE. The CDR3 is CASSLFYEQYV. The CDR3 bases are TGTGCCAGCAGCTTATTCTACGAGCAGTACGTC.

V usage is TRBV5-1 and J usage is TRBJ2-1; 15 bases agree with TRBD2. The V segment lost 3 bases and the J segment 2 bases; nucleotides outside the gene matches: 9. The CDR3 sequence is 19 residues long. Germline V gene lookup returns CDR1 SGHRS and CDR2 YFSETQ. The chain's CDR3 is CASSYGLAGGPSAYNEQFF. CDR3 nucleotides: TGCGCCAGCAGCTACGGACTAGCGGGAGGGCCTTCCGCCTACAATGAGCAGTTCTTC.

V usage is TRBV28 and J usage is TRBJ1-1, with D perhaps TRBD1 (6 bases). Trimming took off 5 bases at V and 3 bases at J, with 7 bases between the two ends. Per germline, CDR1 MDHEN and CDR2 SYDVKM. The CDR3 consists of 12 residues. The CDR3 sequence: CASSTGYTEAFF. CDR3 DNA sequence: TGTGCCAGCAGTACAGGGTACACTGAAGCTTTCTTT.

The rearrangement links TRBV23-1 to TRBJ2-3; tentative D call: TRBD1 (5 bases). TRBV23-1 carries the ORF label, with uncertain function. Trimming cost V 4 bases and J 0 bases, with 14 bases left between them. This CDR3 has 16 residues. The chain's CDR3 is CASSLATRASTDTQYF. The CDR3 DNA is TGCGCCAGCAGTCTGGCCACCAGGGCAAGCACAGATACGCAGTATTTT.

This clone came up a few times. The chain carries TRBV2 and TRBJ1-6; the D is unclear. V was pared by 4 bases and J by 9 bases, with 13 bases between. CDR3 length: 14 residues. CDR1 and CDR2 from the germline V gene are SNHLY and FYNNEI. CDR3 sequence reads: CASSVYDNGSPLHF. CDR3 coding DNA: TGTGCCAGCAGTGTCTATGATAACGGTTCACCCCTCCACTTT.

CDR3 nucleotides: TGTGCCAGCAGCTTAGCACGGACCTATGGCTACACCTTC. Protein: CASSLARTYGYTF. This chain uses TRBV7-9 with TRBJ1-2; D is unresolved. The CDR3 consists of 13 residues. V lost 0 bases to trimming and J lost 4 bases, with 6 bases between them. CDR1 and CDR2 from the germline V gene are SEHNR and FQNEAQ (reference sequence).

The rearrangement links TRBV30 to TRBJ2-1; D is possibly TRBD1 (5 bases). The germline CDR1 and CDR2 sequences are GTSNPN and SVGIG (reference sequence). V was pared by 5 bases and J by 4 bases, with 6 bases between. This CDR3 comprises 11 residues. CDR3 DNA: TGTGCCTGGGACAGTTACAATGAGCAGTTCTTC. Amino acids: CAWDSYNEQFF.